Each of the 3 T cell receptor beta chains below was sequenced from the same sample in a study of siplizumab effects on memory and regulatory T cells. Profiling relied on immunoSEQ multiplex PCR, and the TCRdb table lists in-frame clones only, not all of them. The table lists 100,000 or so clones, around 90% of them singletons. The specimen sequenced was CD4+ T cells sorted from blood. The receptors here all came from a human donor in good health. Some clones in this sample may be carry-over from other donors' samples.

CDR3 bases: TGTGCCAGCAGTTACTCGATATTAGGGTCCTACGAGCAGTACTTC. It specifies CASSYSILGSYEQYF. The gene calls are TRBV6-5 and TRBJ2-7; D gene unclear. CDR3 size: 15 residues. Germline V CDR1 and CDR2: MNHEY, SVGAGI. V was clipped by 0 bases and J by 1 base, with 10 bases between them.

V gene TRBV27 combines with J gene TRBJ1-1; D gene unclear. Germline assignment: CDR1 MNHEY and CDR2 SMNVEV (reference sequence). Trimming stripped 4 bases from V and 9 bases from J, with 15 bases between. The CDR3 extends over 13 amino acids. As DNA, the CDR3 is TGTGCCAGCAGTTCAAATAACCCCGGCCAAGCTTTCTTT. It translates to CASSSNNPGQAFF.

With respect to this clone: The same CDR3 arises from other DNA sequences in this sample as well. The chain couples TRBV5-1 to TRBJ2-5; D is ambiguous. The germline CDR1 and CDR2 sequences are SGHRS and YFSETQ. V was shortened by 3 bases and J by 2 bases, with 2 bases between the two germline ends. The CDR3 is made up of 11 amino acids. The CDR3 sequence is CASSSQETQYF. The CDR3 DNA is TGCGCCAGCAGCTCACAAGAGACCCAGTACTTC.